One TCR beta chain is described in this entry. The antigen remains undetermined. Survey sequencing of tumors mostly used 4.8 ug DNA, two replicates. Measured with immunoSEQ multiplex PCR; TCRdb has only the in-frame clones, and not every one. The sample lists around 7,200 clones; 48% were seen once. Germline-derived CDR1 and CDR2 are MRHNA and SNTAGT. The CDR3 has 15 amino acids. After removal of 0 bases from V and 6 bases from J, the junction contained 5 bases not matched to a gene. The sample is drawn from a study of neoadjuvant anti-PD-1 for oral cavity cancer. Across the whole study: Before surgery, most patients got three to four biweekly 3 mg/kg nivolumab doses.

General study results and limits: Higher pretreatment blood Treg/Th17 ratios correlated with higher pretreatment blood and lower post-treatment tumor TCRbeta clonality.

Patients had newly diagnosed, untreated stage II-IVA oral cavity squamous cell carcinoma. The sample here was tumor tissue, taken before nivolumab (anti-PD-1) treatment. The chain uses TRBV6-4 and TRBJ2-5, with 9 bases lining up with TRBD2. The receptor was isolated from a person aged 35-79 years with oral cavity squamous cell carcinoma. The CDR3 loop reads CASSDSRTSVKTQYF. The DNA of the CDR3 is TGTGCCAGCAGTGACTCTCGGACTAGCGTGAAGACCCAGTACTTC.